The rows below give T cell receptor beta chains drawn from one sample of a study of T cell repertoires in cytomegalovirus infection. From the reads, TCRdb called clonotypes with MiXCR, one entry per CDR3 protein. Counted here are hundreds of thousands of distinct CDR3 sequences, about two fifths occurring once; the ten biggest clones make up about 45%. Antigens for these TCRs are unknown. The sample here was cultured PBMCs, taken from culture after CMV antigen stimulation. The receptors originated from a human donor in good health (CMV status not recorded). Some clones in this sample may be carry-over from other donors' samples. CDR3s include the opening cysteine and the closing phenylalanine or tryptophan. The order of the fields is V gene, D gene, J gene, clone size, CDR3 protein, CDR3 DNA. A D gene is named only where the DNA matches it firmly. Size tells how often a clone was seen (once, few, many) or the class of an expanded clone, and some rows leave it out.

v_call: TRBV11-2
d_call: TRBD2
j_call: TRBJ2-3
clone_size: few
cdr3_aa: CASSLVAGGVADTQYF
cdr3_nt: TGTGCCAGCAGCTTGGTGGCGGGGGGGGTCGCAGATACGCAGTATTTT

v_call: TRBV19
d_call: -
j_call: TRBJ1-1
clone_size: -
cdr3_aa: CASMVGNTEAFF
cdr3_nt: TGTGCCAGTATGGTCGGAAACACTGAAGCTTTCTTT

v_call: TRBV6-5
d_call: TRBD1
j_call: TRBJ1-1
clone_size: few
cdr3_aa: CASSQLTGAGLGTEAFF
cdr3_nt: TGTGCCAGCAGTCAACTCACAGGGGCGGGCCTGGGCACTGAAGCTTTCTTT

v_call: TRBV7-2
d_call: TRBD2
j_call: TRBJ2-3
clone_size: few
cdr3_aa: CASSARLAGGSDTQYF
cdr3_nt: TGTGCCAGCAGCGCCCGACTAGCGGGAGGGTCAGATACGCAGTATTTT

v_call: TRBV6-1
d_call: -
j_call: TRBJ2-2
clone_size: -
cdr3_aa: CATSLTGLAGELFF
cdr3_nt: TGTGCCACCAGCCTGACAGGCCTGGCGGGGGAGCTGTTTTTT

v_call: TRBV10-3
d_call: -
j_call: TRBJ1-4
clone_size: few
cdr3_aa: CAISTDTNEKLFF
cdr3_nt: TGTGCCATCTCGACAGACACTAATGAAAAACTGTTTTTT

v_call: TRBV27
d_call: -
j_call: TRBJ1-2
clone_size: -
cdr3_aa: CASSLLGGEGVGYGYTF
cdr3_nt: TGTGCCAGCAGTTTATTAGGTGGTGAGGGGGTCGGCTATGGCTACACCTTC

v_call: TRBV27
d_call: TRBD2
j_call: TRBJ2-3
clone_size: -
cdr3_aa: CASSQREARTDTQYF
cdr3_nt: TGTGCCAGCAGTCAACGGGAGGCCCGCACAGATACGCAGTATTTT

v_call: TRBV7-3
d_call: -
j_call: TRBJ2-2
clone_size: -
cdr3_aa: CASSLGFGTTNTGELFF
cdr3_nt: TGTGCCAGCAGCTTAGGGTTTGGGACAACGAACACCGGGGAGCTGTTTTTT

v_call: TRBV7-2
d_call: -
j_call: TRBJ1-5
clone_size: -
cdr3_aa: CASSPYGGGNQPQHF
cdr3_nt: TGTGCCAGCAGCCCATATGGGGGCGGCAATCAGCCCCAGCATTTT

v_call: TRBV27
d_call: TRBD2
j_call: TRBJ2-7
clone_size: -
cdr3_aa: CASSRKGGGGYEQYF
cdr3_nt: TGTGCCAGCAGCCGCAAAGGTGGGGGGGGGTACGAGCAGTACTTC

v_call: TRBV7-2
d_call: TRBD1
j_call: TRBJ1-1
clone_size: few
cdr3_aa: CASNLRTGSNTEAFF
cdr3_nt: TGTGCCAGCAACTTAAGGACAGGTTCGAACACTGAAGCTTTCTTT

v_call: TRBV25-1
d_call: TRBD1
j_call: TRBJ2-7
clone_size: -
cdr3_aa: CASSERTGPCDEQYF
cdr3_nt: TGTGCCAGCAGTGAGAGGACAGGTCCTTGCGACGAGCAGTACTTC

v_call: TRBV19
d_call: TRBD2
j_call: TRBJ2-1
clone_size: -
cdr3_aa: CASSAPSGVGFGQFF
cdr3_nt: TGTGCCAGTAGTGCCCCTAGCGGGGTAGGTTTTGGGCAGTTCTTC

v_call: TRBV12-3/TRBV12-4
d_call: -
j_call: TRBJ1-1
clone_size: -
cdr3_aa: CASSLGRAYTEAFF
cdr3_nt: TGTGCCAGCAGTTTGGGCAGGGCTTACACTGAAGCTTTCTTT

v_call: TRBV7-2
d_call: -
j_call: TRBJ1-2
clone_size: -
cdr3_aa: CASSSLLQSGYTF
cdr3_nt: TGTGCCAGCAGCTCCCTACTTCAAAGCGGCTACACCTTC

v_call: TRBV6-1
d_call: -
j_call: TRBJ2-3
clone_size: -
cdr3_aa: CASTYRGNTDTQYF
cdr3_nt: TGTGCCAGCACCTACCGGGGAAACACAGATACGCAGTATTTT

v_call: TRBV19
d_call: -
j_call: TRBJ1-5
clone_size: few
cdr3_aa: CASSIGAIQPQHF
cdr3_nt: TGTGCCAGTAGTATAGGGGCGATTCAGCCCCAGCATTTT

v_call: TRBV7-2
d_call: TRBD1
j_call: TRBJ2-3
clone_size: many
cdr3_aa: CASSSPPGQGRLDTQYF
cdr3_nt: TGTGCCAGCAGCTCCCCCCCCGGACAGGGAAGATTAGATACGCAGTATTTT

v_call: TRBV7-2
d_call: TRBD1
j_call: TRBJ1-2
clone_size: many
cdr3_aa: CASSSGGQGSHYGYTF
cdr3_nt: TGTGCCAGCAGCTCCGGCGGACAGGGTAGCCACTATGGCTACACCTTC

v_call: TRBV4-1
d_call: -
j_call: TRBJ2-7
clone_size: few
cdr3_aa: CASSQGGRGEQYF
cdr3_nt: TGCGCCAGCAGCCAAGGGGGACGGGGCGAGCAGTACTTC

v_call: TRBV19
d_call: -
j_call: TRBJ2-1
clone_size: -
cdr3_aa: CASSIGRPIYYNEQFF
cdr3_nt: TGTGCCAGTAGTATAGGCAGGCCCATCTATTACAATGAGCAGTTCTTC

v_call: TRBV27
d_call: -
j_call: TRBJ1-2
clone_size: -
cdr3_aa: CASGSLPYGYTF
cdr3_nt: TGTGCCAGCGGGTCCCTTCCTTATGGCTACACCTTC

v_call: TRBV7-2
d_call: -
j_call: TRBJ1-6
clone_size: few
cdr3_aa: CASSFSPLFSPLHF
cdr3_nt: TGTGCCAGCAGCTTCTCACCCTTGTTCTCACCCCTCCACTTT

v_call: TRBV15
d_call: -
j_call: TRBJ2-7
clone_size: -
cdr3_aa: CATSRTAGQGYEQYF
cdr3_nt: TGTGCCACCAGCAGAACCGCGGGCCAGGGCTACGAGCAGTACTTC

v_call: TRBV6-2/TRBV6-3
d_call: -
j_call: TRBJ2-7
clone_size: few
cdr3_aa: CASSYGYWAARSYEQYF
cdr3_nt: TGTGCCAGCAGTTATGGTTATTGGGCGGCGCGCTCCTACGAGCAGTACTTC

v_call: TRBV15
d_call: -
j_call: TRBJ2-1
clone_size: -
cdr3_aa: CATSREGRIGSYNEQFF
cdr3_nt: TGTGCCACCAGCAGAGAAGGTCGAATAGGCTCCTACAATGAGCAGTTCTTC

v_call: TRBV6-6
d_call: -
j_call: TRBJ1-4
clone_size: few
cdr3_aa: CASSYYRVATNEKLFF
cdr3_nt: TGTGCCAGCAGTTACTACAGGGTGGCAACTAATGAAAAACTGTTTTTT

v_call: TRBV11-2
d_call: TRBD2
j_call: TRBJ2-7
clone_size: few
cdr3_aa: CASSSLRGETYEQYF
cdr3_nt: TGTGCCAGCAGTTCCCTGCGGGGGGAAACCTACGAGCAGTACTTC

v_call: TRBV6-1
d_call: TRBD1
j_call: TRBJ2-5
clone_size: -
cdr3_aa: CASGRGMLQETQYF
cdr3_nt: TGTGCCAGCGGCAGGGGGATGCTCCAAGAGACCCAGTACTTC

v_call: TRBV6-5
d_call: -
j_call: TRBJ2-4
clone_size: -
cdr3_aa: CATQQQPGSIQYF
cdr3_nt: TGTGCCACCCAACAACAGCCGGGCAGCATTCAGTACTTC

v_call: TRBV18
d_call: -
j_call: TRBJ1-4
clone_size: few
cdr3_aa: CASSPPGRNFEKLFF
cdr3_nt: TGTGCCAGCTCACCCCCGGGACGGAATTTTGAAAAACTGTTTTTT

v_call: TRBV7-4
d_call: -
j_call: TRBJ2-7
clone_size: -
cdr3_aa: CASSLEASLSYEQYF
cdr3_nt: TGTGCCAGCAGCTTAGAGGCCTCACTCTCCTACGAGCAGTACTTC

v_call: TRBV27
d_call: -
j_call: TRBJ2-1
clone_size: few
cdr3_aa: CASSLTDGGRGNEQFF
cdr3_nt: TGTGCCAGCAGTTTAACTGACGGGGGCCGTGGAAATGAGCAGTTCTTC

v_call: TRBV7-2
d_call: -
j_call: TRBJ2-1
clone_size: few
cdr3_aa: CASSPPGTYNEQFF
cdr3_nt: TGTGCCAGCAGCCCCCCCGGTACCTACAATGAGCAGTTCTTC

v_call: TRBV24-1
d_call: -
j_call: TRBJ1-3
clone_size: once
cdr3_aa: CATSDGVPGGRGNTIYF
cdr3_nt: TGTGCCACCAGTGATGGCGTCCCGGGGGGAAGGGGAAACACCATATATTTT

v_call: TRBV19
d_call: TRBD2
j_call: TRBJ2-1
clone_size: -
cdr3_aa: CASSIGRGRNEQFF
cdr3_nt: TGTGCCAGTAGTATAGGTCGCGGGAGAAATGAGCAGTTCTTC

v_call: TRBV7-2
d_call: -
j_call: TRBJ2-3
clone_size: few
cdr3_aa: CASSLPATDTQYF
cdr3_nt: TGTGCCAGCAGCTTACCGGCCACAGATACGCAGTATTTT

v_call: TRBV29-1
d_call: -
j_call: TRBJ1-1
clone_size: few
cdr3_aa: CSVEVAFGEAFF
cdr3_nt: TGCAGCGTTGAAGTGGCGTTCGGTGAAGCTTTCTTT

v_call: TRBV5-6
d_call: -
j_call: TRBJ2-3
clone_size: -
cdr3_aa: CASSVGRDTDTQYF
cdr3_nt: TGTGCCAGCAGCGTGGGTAGGGACACAGATACGCAGTATTTT

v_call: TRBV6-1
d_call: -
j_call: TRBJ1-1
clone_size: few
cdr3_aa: CASRLTGKGAFF
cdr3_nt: TGTGCCAGCAGACTAACAGGGAAAGGAGCTTTCTTT

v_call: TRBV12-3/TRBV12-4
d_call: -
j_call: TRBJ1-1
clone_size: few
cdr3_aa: CASSFQRTNTEAFF
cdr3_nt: TGTGCCAGCAGTTTTCAGAGGACGAACACTGAAGCTTTCTTT

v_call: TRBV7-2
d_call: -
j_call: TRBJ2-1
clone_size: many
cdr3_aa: CASSLAASSYNEQFF
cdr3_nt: TGTGCCAGCAGCTTAGCAGCGAGCTCCTACAATGAGCAGTTCTTC

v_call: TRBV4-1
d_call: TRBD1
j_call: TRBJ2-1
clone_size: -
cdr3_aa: CASSQGTGGHEQFF
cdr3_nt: TGCGCCAGCAGCCAAGGGACAGGGGGCCATGAGCAGTTCTTC

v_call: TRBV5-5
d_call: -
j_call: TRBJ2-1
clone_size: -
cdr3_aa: CASSYLNGEQFF
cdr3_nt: TGTGCCAGCAGCTATTTGAATGGTGAGCAGTTCTTC

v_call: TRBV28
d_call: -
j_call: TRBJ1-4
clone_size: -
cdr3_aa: CASSLGTADNEKLFF
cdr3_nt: TGTGCCAGCAGTTTAGGGACGGCAGATAATGAAAAACTGTTTTTT

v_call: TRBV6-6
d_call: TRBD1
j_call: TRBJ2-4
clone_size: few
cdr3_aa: CASSYRDRFDIQYF
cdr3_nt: TGTGCCAGCAGTTACCGGGACAGGTTCGACATTCAGTACTTC

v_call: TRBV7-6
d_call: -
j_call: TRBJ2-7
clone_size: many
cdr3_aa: CASSFAGSYEQYF
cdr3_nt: TGTGCCAGCAGCTTTGCCGGCTCCTACGAGCAGTACTTC

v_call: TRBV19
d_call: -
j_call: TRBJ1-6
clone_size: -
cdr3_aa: CASSIGTGRYNSPLHF
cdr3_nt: TGTGCCAGTAGTATAGGCACAGGGAGGTATAATTCACCCCTCCACTTT

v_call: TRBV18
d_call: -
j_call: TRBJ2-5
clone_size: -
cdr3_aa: CASSSDMSGETQYF
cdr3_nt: TGTGCCAGCTCTTCGGACATGTCGGGAGAGACCCAGTACTTC

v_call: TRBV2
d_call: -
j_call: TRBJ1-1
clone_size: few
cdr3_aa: CASLNGGALNTEAFF
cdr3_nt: TGTGCCAGCCTAAACGGGGGGGCCTTGAACACTGAAGCTTTCTTT

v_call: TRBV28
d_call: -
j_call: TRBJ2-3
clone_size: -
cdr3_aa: CASLRGGSTDTQYF
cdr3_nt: TGTGCCAGCCTCCGTGGGGGGAGCACAGATACGCAGTATTTT

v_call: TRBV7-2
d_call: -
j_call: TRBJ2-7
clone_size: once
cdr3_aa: CASSLTWGSYEQYF
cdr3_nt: TGTGCCAGCAGCCTAACTTGGGGTAGCTACGAGCAGTACTTC

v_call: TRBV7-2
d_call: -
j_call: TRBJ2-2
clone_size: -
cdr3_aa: CASSLAGRGGELFF
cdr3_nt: TGTGCCAGCAGCTTAGCCGGGCGGGGCGGGGAGCTGTTTTTT

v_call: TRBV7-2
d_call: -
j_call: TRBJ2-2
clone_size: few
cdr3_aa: CASSLVRELFF
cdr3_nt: TGTGCCAGCAGCTTAGTTCGGGAGCTGTTTTTT

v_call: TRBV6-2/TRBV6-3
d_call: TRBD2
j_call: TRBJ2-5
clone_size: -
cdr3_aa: CASSLGLGLAAQETQYF
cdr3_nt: TGTGCCAGCAGTTTGGGTTTAGGACTAGCGGCTCAAGAGACCCAGTACTTC

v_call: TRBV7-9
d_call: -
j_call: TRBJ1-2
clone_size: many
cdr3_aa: CASSRGPNYGYTF
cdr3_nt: TGTGCCAGCAGTCGGGGGCCTAACTATGGCTACACCTTC